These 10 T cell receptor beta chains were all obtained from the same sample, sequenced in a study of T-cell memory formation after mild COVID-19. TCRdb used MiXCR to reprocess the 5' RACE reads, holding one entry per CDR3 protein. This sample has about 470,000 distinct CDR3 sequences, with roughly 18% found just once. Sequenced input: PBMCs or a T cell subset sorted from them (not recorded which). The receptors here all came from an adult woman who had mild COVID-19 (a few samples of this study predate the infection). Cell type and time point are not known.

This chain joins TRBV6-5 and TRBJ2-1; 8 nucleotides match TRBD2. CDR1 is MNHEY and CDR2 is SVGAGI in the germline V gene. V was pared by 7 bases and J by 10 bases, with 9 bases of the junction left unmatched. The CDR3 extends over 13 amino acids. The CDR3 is CASTRAGEMEQFF. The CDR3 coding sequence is TGTGCCAGCACCCGAGCGGGGGAAATGGAGCAGTTCTTC.

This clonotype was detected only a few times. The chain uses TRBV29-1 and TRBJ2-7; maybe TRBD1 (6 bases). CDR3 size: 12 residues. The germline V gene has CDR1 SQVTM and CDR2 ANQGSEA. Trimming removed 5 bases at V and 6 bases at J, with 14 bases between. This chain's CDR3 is CSVLTGQGEQYF. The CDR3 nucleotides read TGCAGCGTTCTGACAGGCCAGGGCGAGCAGTACTTC.

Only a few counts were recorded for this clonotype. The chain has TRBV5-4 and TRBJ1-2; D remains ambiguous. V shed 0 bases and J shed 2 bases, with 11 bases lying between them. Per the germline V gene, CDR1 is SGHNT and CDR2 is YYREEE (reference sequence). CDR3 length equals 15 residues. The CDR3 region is CASSLERGVNYGYTF. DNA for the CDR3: TGTGCCAGCAGCTTGGAGCGCGGGGTAAACTATGGCTACACCTTC.

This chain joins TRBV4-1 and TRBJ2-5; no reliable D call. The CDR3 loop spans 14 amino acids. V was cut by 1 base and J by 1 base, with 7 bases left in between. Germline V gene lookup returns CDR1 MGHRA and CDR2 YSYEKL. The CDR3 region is CASSQGHLQETQYF. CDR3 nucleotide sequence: TGCGCCAGCAGCCAAGGACATCTCCAAGAGACCCAGTACTTC.

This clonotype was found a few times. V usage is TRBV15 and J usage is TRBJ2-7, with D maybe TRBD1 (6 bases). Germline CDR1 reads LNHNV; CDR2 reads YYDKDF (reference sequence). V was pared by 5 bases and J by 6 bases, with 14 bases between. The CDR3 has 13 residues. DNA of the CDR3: TGTGCCACCAGCCCCAGGGGACGCGGCGAGCAGTACTTC. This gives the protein CATSPRGRGEQYF.

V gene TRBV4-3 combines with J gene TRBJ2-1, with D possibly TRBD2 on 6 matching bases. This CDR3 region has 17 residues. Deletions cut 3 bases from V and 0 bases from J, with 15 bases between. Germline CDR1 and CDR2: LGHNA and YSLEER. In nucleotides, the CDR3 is TGCGCCAGCAGCCAGCAAACGGGAGTAAGCTCCTACAATGAGCAGTTCTTC. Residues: CASSQQTGVSSYNEQFF.

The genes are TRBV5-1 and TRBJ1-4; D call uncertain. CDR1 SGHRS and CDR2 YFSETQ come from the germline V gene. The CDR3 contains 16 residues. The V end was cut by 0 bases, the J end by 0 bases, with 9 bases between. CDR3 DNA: TGCGCCAGCAGCTTGGGGAATGCCGCAACTAATGAAAAACTGTTTTTT. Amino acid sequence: CASSLGNAATNEKLFF. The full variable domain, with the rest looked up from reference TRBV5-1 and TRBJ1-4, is KAGVTQTPRYLIKTRGQQVTLSCSPISGHRSVSWYQQTPGQGLQFLFEYFSETQRNKGNFPGRFSGRQFSNSRSEMNVSTLELGDSALYLCASSLGNAATNEKLFFGSGTQLSVL.

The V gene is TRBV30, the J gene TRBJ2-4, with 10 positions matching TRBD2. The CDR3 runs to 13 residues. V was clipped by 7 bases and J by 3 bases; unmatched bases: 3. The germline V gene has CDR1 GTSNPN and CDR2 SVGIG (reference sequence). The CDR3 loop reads CASGLADKNIQYF. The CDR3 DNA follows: TGTGCCTCAGGACTAGCGGACAAAAACATTCAGTACTTC.

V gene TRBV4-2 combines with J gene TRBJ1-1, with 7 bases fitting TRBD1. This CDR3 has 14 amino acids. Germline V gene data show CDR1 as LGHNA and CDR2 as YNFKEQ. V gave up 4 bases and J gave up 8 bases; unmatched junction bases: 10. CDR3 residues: CASSLSPGQDEAFF. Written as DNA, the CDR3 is TGTGCCAGCAGCCTAAGTCCCGGACAGGACGAAGCTTTCTTT.

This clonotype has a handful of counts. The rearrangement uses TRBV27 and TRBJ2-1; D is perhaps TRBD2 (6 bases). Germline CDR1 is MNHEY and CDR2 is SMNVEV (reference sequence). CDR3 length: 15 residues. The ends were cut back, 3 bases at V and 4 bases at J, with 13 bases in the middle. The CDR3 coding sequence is TGTGCCAGCAGTTTTTTCCTAGCGTCGTACAATGAGCAGTTCTTC. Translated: CASSFFLASYNEQFF.